This entry features one T cell receptor (beta chain) sequence. The antigen is unknown. This entry comes from a study of radiation and T cells in renal cell carcinoma. Study outcomes and limitations: From baseline, blood top tumor clonotypes peaked at 2 weeks post-radiation.

Method: immunoSEQ multiplex PCR; TCRdb's copy keeps in-frame clones and lacks some. This table has tens of thousands of clones, 85% appearing once. As for time point: blood 4 weeks post-SBRT, at nephrectomy. Documented treatment: 15 Gy SBRT to primary tumor, nephrectomy 4 weeks later. Nephrectomy followed 15 Gy stereotactic body radiation by 4 weeks. The sequencing here drew on blood, taken from a patient whose treatment included radiotherapy and nephrectomy. This receptor was identified in a man aged 50 or older with renal cell carcinoma.

In DNA form, the CDR3 reads TGTGCCAGCAGCTTGGGACTAGCGGGATTACTCGAGCAGTACTTC. Protein product: CASSLGLAGLLEQYF. The chain links TRBV5-8 to TRBJ2-7, with 11 nucleotides matching TRBD2. This CDR3 is 15 amino acids long. CDR1 SGHTS and CDR2 YDEGEE come from the germline V gene. V gave up 0 bases and J gave up 6 bases; unmatched junction bases: 5.